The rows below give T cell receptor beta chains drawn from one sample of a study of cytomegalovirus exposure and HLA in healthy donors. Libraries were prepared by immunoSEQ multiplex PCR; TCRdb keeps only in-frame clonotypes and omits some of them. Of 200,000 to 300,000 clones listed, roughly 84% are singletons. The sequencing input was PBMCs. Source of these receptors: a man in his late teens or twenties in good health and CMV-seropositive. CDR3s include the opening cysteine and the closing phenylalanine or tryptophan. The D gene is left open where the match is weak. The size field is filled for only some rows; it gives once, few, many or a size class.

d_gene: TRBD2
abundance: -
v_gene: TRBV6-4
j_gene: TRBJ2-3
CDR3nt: TGTGCCAGCAGTCCGAGTGGGGGGGGCACAGATACGCAGTATTTT
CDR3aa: CASSPSGGGTDTQYF

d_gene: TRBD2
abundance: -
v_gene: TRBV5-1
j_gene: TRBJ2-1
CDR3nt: TGCGCCAGCAGCCCCCGGGGACTAGCGCGTTCCTACAATGAGCAGTTCTTC
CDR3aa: CASSPRGLARSYNEQFF

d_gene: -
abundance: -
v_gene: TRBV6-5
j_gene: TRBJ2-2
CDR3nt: TGTGCCAGCAGTTTCTCAGGGAGGAGCGCCGGGGAGCTGTTTTTT
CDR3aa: CASSFSGRSAGELFF

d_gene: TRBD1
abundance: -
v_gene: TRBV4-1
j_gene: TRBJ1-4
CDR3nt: TGCGCCAGCAGCCAGGACAGGGGAAGCGAAAAACTGTTTTTT
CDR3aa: CASSQDRGSEKLFF

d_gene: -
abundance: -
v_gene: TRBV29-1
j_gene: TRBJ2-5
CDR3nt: TGCAGCGGAGGATGGGCGGAAGAGACCCAGTACTTC
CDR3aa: CSGGWAEETQYF

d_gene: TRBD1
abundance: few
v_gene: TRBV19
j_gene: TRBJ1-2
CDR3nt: TGTGCCAGTAGTATAGCGGGACAGGGGGCGCGCTATGGCTACACCTTC
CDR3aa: CASSIAGQGARYGYTF

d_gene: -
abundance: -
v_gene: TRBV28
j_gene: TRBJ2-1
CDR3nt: TGTGCCAGCAGCCGCCAGGGGAATGAGCAGTTCTTC
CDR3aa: CASSRQGNEQFF

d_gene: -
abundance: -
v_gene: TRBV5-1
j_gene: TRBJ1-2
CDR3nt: TGCGCCAGCAGCTTGGGCGCAGACTATGGCTACACCTTC
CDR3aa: CASSLGADYGYTF

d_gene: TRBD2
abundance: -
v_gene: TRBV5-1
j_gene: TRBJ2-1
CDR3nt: TGCGCCAGCAGCTTGCTACCCGCTAGCGGACACAATGAGCAGTTCTTC
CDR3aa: CASSLLPASGHNEQFF

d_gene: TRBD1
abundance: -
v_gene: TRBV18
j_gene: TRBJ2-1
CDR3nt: TGTGCCAGCTCACCAGGGACAGGGGGCAATGAGCAGTTCTTC
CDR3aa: CASSPGTGGNEQFF

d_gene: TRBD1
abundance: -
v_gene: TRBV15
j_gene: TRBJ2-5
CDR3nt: TGTGCCACCAGCCAGGGACAGGGGGATGTGGAGACCCAGTACTTC
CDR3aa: CATSQGQGDVETQYF

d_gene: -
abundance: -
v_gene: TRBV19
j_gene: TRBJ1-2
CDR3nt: TGTGCCAGTAGTATAACAGGAGTGTACTATGGCTACACCTTC
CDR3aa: CASSITGVYYGYTF

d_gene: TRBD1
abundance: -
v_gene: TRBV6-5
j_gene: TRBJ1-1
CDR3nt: TGTGCCAGCAGTAGGCACGGACAGGGCGACACTGAAGCTTTCTTT
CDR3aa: CASSRHGQGDTEAFF

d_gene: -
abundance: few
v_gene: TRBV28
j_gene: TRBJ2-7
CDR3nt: TGTGCCAGCAGTTCGGAGTGGGAGCAGTACTTC
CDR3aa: CASSSEWEQYF

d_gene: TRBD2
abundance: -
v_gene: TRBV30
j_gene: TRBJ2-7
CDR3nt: TGTGCCTGGAGTGGTGGCGGGAGGGCCTACGAGCAGTACTTC
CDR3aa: CAWSGGGRAYEQYF

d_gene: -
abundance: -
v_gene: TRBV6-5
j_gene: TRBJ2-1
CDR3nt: TGTGCCAGCAGGTCGACTGATTACAATGAGCAGTTCTTC
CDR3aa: CASRSTDYNEQFF

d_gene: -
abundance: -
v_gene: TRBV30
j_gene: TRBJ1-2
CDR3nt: TGTGCCTCGGGGGCCAGGGCCTATGGCTACACCTTC
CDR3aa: CASGARAYGYTF

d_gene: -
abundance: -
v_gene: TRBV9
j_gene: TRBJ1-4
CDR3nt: TGTGCCAGCAGCGTAGGCTTTCATAATGAAAAACTGTTTTTT
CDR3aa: CASSVGFHNEKLFF

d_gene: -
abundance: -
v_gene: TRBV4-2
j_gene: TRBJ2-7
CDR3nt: TGTGCCAGCAGCCAAGATCGTTTGGGCAGGAGGTTCTCCTACGAGCAGTACTTC
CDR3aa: CASSQDRLGRRFSYEQYF

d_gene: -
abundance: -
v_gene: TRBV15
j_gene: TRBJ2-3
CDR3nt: TGTGCCACCAGCAGAGATATATCGGATACGCAGTATTTT
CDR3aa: CATSRDISDTQYF

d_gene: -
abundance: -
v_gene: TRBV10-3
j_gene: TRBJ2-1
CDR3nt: TGTGCCATCAGTGAGGGTACTCCCAGCGAGCAGTTCTTC
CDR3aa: CAISEGTPSEQFF

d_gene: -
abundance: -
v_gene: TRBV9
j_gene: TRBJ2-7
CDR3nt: TGTGCCAGCAGCGGGGGCGGCAGTACAACCTACGAGCAGTACTTC
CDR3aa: CASSGGGSTTYEQYF

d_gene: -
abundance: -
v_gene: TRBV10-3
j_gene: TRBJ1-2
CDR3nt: TGTGCCATCAGGGGGGACGCTAACTATGGCTACACCTTC
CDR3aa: CAIRGDANYGYTF

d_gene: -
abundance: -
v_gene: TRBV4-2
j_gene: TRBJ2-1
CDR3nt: TGTGCCAGCAGCCCGAAGAAGAGGTCTGCGGGAATTAGCTCCTACAATGAGCAGTTCTTC
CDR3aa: CASSPKKRSAGISSYNEQFF

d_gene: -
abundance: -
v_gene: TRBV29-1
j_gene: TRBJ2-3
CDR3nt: TGCAGCGTTGACACCCAGAGCACAGATACGCAGTATTTT
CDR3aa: CSVDTQSTDTQYF

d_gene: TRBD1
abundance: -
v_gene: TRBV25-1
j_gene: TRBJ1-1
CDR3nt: TGTGCCAGCAGTGACCCCAGGGGGAGTAACACTGAAGCTTTCTTT
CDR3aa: CASSDPRGSNTEAFF

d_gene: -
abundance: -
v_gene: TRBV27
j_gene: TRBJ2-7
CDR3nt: TGTGCCAGCAGTTTACGGGGACCCTACGAGCAGTACTTC
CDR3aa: CASSLRGPYEQYF

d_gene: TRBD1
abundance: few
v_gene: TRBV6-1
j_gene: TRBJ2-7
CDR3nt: TGTGCCAGCAGTGCCCGGGACAGGGACCACGAGCAGTACTTC
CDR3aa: CASSARDRDHEQYF

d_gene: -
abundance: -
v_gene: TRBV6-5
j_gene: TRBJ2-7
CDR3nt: TGTGCCAGCAGTTTAGCGGACAGCTACGAGCAGTACTTC
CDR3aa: CASSLADSYEQYF

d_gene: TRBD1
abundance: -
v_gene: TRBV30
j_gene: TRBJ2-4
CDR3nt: TGTGCCTGGAGTGTACGGGGACAGTTAGCCAAAAACATTCAGTACTTC
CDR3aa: CAWSVRGQLAKNIQYF

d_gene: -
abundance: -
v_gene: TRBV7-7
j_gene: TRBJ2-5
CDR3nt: TGTGCCAGCAGCTTAGTTCCGGGTCCACAAGAGACCCAGTACTTC
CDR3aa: CASSLVPGPQETQYF

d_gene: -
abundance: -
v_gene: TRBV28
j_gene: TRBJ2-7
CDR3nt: TGTGCCAGCAGTTTATCCGGGAGCTCCTACGAGCAGTACTTC
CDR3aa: CASSLSGSSYEQYF

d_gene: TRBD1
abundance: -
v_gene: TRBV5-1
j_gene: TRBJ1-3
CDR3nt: TGCGCCAGCAGCTCGGGACAGAACACCATATATTTT
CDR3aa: CASSSGQNTIYF

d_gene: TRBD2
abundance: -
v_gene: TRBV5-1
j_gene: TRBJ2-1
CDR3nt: TGCGCCAGCAGCTTGGTTGTGACTAGCGGGAGCCCGGCCCAATTCTTC
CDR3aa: CASSLVVTSGSPAQFF

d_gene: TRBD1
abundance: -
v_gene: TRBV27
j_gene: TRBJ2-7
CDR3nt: TGTGCCAGCAGAACGGACAGGGGCTTCTCCTACGAGCAGTACTTC
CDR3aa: CASRTDRGFSYEQYF

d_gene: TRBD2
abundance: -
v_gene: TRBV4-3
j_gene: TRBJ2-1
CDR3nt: TGCGCCAGCAGCCAAGATTGGGTAGCGGGAGGGCCTCTCGATGAGCAGTTCTTC
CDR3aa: CASSQDWVAGGPLDEQFF

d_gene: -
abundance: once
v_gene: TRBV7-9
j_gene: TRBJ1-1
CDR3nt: TGTGCCAGCAGCTCCCCGGGACAACTGAACACTGAAGCTTTCTTT
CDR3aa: CASSSPGQLNTEAFF

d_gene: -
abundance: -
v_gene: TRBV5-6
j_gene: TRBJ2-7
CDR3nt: TGTGCCAGCAGCTTAGGGGTCGACCCCTACGAGCAGTACTTC
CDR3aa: CASSLGVDPYEQYF

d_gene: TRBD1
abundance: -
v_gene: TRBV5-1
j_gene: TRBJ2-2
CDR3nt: TGCGCCAGCAGACCCTCAACCGGGACAGCGTACACCGGGGAGCTGTTTTTT
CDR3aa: CASRPSTGTAYTGELFF

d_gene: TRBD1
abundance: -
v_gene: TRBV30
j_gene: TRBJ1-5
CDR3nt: TGTGCCTGGAGTCCTACAGGGGGCAGTCAGCCCCAGCATTTT
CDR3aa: CAWSPTGGSQPQHF

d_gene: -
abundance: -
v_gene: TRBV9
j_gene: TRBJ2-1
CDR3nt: TGTGCCAGCAGCAGAGAAACTACCTCCTACAATGAGCAGTTCTTC
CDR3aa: CASSRETTSYNEQFF

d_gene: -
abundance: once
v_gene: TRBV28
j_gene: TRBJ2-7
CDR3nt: TGTGCCAGCAGTTTATCCCGGATTATCAGCTCCTACGAGCAGTACTTC
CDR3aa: CASSLSRIISSYEQYF

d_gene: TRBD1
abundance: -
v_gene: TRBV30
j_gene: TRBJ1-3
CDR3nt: TGTGCCTGGAACAACCTTTGGGACAGAACAGGAAACACCATATATTTT
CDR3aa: CAWNNLWDRTGNTIYF

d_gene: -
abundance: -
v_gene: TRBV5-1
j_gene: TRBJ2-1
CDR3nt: TGCGCCAGCAGCTTGGCAATTGGAACCGACAATGAGCAGTTCTTC
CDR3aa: CASSLAIGTDNEQFF

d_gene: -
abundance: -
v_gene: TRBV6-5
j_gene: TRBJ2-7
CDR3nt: TGTGCCAGCAGCCAGGGGGGAATAGCGGCTTCCGAGCAGTACTTC
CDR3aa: CASSQGGIAASEQYF

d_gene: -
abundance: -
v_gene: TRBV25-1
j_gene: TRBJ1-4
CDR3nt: TGTGCCAGCAGTGGTGGCGGCAGCGCTAATGAAAAACTGTTTTTT
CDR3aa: CASSGGGSANEKLFF

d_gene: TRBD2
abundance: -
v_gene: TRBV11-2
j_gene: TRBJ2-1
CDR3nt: TGTGCCAGCAGCTTAATGCTAGCGGGAGTGTGGAATGAGCAGTTCTTC
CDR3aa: CASSLMLAGVWNEQFF

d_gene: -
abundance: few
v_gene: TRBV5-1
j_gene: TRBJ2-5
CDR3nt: TGCGCCAGCAGCTTGGGGCCGACCCAAGAGACCCAGTACTTC
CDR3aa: CASSLGPTQETQYF

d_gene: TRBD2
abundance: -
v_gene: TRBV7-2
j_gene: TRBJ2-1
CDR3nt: TGTGCCAGCAGCTTACCAGCGGGAGGGGCCTACAATGAGCAGTTCTTC
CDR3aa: CASSLPAGGAYNEQFF

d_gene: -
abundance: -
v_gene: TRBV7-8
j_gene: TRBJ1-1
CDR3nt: TGTGCCAGCAGCTTTGCAGGGAGAAACACTGAAGCTTTCTTT
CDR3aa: CASSFAGRNTEAFF

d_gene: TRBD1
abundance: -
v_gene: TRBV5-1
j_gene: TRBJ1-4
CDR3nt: TGCGCCAGCGGCACAGGGGTCGGTGAAAAACTGTTTTTT
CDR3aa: CASGTGVGEKLFF

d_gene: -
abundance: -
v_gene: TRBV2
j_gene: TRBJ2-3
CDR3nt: TGTGCCAGCAGTGAAAACCAGGCAGATACGCAGTATTTT
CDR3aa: CASSENQADTQYF

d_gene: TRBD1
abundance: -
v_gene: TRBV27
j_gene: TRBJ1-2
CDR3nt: TGTGCCAGCAGTCCCCGTCAGGGGGTTTCGGGCTACACCTTC
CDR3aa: CASSPRQGVSGYTF

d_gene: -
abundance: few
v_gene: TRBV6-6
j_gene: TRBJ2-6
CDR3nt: TGTGCCAGCAGTACCCACTCTGGGGCCAACGTCCTGACTTTC
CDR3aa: CASSTHSGANVLTF

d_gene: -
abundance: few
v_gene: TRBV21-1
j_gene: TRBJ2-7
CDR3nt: TGTGCCAGCAGCACGTACGAGCAGTACTTC
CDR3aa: CASSTYEQYF

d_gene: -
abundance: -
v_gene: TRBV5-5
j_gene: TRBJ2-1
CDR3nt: TGTGCCAGCAGCTTACCCTTATGGCTAAGCAATGAGCAGTTCTTC
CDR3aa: CASSLPLWLSNEQFF

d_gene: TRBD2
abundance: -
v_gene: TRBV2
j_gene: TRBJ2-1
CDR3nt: TGTGCCAGCATAGGGGGACTAGATCGTATTGAGCAGTTCTTC
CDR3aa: CASIGGLDRIEQFF

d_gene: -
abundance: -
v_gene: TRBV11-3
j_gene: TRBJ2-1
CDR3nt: TGTGCCAGCAGCTTCGGGGGCTCGGCTGCGTTCTTC
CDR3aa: CASSFGGSAAFF

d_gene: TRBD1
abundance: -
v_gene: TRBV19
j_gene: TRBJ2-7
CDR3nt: TGTGCCAGTAGTGTCTCGGACAGGTACTACGAGCAGTACTTC
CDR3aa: CASSVSDRYYEQYF